The rows below give T cell receptor beta chains drawn from one sample of a study of T cell responses to AZD1222 COVID-19 vaccine. Repertoires were generated with immunoSEQ multiplex PCR, while TCRdb's copy carries only in-frame clones and drops some. The sample has around 80,000 clones; 80% to 90% are singletons. Sequencing used peripheral blood, obtained 28 days after the second AZD1222 dose. These TCRs come from an adult who received the AZD1222 COVID-19 vaccine. The CDR3 runs from the conserved cysteine through the conserved F or W.

J gene: TRBJ2-3; V gene: TRBV18; CDR3 protein: CASSPLTSGTTDTQYF
J gene: TRBJ2-1; V gene: TRBV28; CDR3 protein: CASSPLGRLGHNEQFF
J gene: TRBJ2-2; V gene: TRBV5-8; CDR3 protein: CASSRMVGGPEGTGELFF
J gene: TRBJ1-1; V gene: TRBV11-3; CDR3 protein: CASSLDARDTEAFF
J gene: TRBJ2-1; V gene: TRBV14; CDR3 protein: CASSQILAGYNEQFF
J gene: TRBJ2-2; V gene: TRBV27; CDR3 protein: CASSVPGQEANTGELFF
J gene: TRBJ2-2; V gene: TRBV12-3/TRBV12-4; CDR3 protein: CASSLLNTGELFF
J gene: TRBJ1-1; V gene: TRBV13; CDR3 protein: CASSPRGTLTEAFF
J gene: TRBJ1-1; V gene: TRBV28; CDR3 protein: CASSLRAGAMNTEAFF
J gene: TRBJ1-2; V gene: TRBV7-8; CDR3 protein: CASSSTDRGEYGYTF
J gene: TRBJ2-3; V gene: TRBV5-6; CDR3 protein: CASSLSSERTDTQYF
J gene: TRBJ2-7; V gene: TRBV19; CDR3 protein: CASSTQANYEQYF
J gene: TRBJ2-7; V gene: TRBV3-1/TRBV3-2; CDR3 protein: CASSQGALSGKTSYEQYF
J gene: TRBJ2-5; V gene: TRBV4-2; CDR3 protein: CASSQTGTGSSGETQYF
J gene: TRBJ2-7; V gene: TRBV5-1; CDR3 protein: CASSYGQGASYEQYF
J gene: TRBJ1-3; V gene: TRBV28; CDR3 protein: CASSNTGLWAAGNTIYF
J gene: TRBJ2-2; V gene: TRBV19; CDR3 protein: CASSLGRQGSGELFF
J gene: TRBJ2-7; V gene: TRBV7-2; CDR3 protein: CASSPRQAYEQYF
J gene: TRBJ2-6; V gene: TRBV28; CDR3 protein: CASSFRKKLGQGAVSGANVLTF
J gene: TRBJ2-3; V gene: TRBV29-1; CDR3 protein: CSVCLAGGRGTDTQYF
J gene: TRBJ2-5; V gene: TRBV9; CDR3 protein: CASSAQGTSIETQYF
J gene: TRBJ2-2; V gene: TRBV7-2; CDR3 protein: CASSFTGTVNTGELFF
J gene: TRBJ2-7; V gene: TRBV27; CDR3 protein: CASSFGGSDVYEQYF
J gene: TRBJ2-3; V gene: TRBV3-1/TRBV3-2; CDR3 protein: CASSQDWWGGVNLTDTQYF
J gene: TRBJ1-1; V gene: TRBV7-9; CDR3 protein: CASSLNGNTEAFF
J gene: TRBJ2-7; V gene: TRBV6-5; CDR3 protein: CASSLPGDEQYF
J gene: TRBJ2-2; V gene: TRBV7-8; CDR3 protein: CASRLVGSGELFF
J gene: TRBJ1-6; V gene: TRBV7-9; CDR3 protein: CASSRTESSYNSPLHF
J gene: TRBJ2-3; V gene: TRBV7-9; CDR3 protein: CASTREGYGTQYF
J gene: TRBJ2-1; V gene: TRBV29-1; CDR3 protein: CSVELRSGEQFF
J gene: TRBJ1-6; V gene: TRBV18; CDR3 protein: CASSPVAQGNSPLHF
J gene: TRBJ1-2; V gene: TRBV19; CDR3 protein: CASSTSDRNSLYGYTF
J gene: TRBJ2-3; V gene: TRBV7-3; CDR3 protein: CASSLGTGGTTDTQYF
J gene: TRBJ1-3; V gene: TRBV6-5; CDR3 protein: CASSDGTDTIYF
J gene: TRBJ2-7; V gene: TRBV6-5; CDR3 protein: CASTLETGAYEQYF
J gene: TRBJ2-1; V gene: TRBV9; CDR3 protein: CASSPQGGYYNEQFF
J gene: TRBJ2-3; V gene: TRBV29-1; CDR3 protein: CSSGSAGTDTQYF
J gene: TRBJ1-6; V gene: TRBV19; CDR3 protein: CASSTLDSYNSPLHF
J gene: TRBJ2-2; V gene: TRBV4-1; CDR3 protein: CASSQDDQGANTGELFF
J gene: TRBJ2-1; V gene: TRBV9; CDR3 protein: CASSVVGTGYNEQFF
J gene: TRBJ1-3; V gene: TRBV5-6; CDR3 protein: CASSLERGNTIYF
J gene: TRBJ1-4; V gene: TRBV28; CDR3 protein: CASSLSGKLFF
J gene: TRBJ1-1; V gene: TRBV11-3; CDR3 protein: CASSLDFNTEAFF
J gene: TRBJ1-2; V gene: TRBV6-5; CDR3 protein: CASNPRRGEETLTF
J gene: TRBJ1-1; V gene: TRBV6-6; CDR3 protein: CASSYLAGGTEAFF
J gene: TRBJ2-7; V gene: TRBV16; CDR3 protein: CASSPQPPHLVDRNSYEQYF
J gene: TRBJ1-1; V gene: TRBV29-1; CDR3 protein: CSVEIGRGNTEAFF
J gene: TRBJ1-1; V gene: TRBV13; CDR3 protein: CASSFRYRDSRNTEAFF
J gene: TRBJ1-2; V gene: TRBV7-9; CDR3 protein: CASSSPNFRVSFHGYTF
J gene: TRBJ1-5; V gene: TRBV4-1; CDR3 protein: CASSQGHRTEDNQPQHF
J gene: TRBJ2-2; V gene: TRBV14; CDR3 protein: CASSQVRAGGLFF